A selection of T cell receptor beta chains follows, all from one sample in a study of cytomegalovirus exposure and HLA in healthy donors. Libraries were prepared by immunoSEQ multiplex PCR; TCRdb keeps only in-frame clonotypes and omits some of them. This table holds about 170,000 clones, roughly 80% found once. The sequenced material came from PBMCs. The source is a woman in her forties or fifties in good health and CMV-seropositive. Each CDR3 is given with its conserved first and last residue.

length: 13
V: TRBV5-1
J: TRBJ2-5
CDR3: CASSLGSDETQYF

length: 15
V: TRBV6-5
J: TRBJ2-7
CDR3: CASSYDFDRPYEQYF

length: 13
V: TRBV6-1
J: TRBJ1-1
CDR3: CASSPGGDTEAFF

length: 19
V: TRBV6-1
J: TRBJ2-4
CDR3: CASSGPGQNRVVTKNIQYF

length: 14
V: TRBV2
J: TRBJ2-7
CDR3: CASSVVRSSYEQYF

length: 18
V: TRBV6-1
J: TRBJ1-5
CDR3: CASSEAGTGVTSNQPQHF

length: 11
V: TRBV20-1
J: TRBJ2-1
CDR3: CSAWDNNEQFF

length: 13
V: TRBV11-3
J: TRBJ2-2
CDR3: CASSFRDPGELFF

length: 13
V: TRBV25-1
J: TRBJ1-2
CDR3: CASSPRANYGYTF

length: 16
V: TRBV7-3
J: TRBJ1-5
CDR3: CASSLLRGGLNQPQHF

length: 15
V: TRBV10-3
J: TRBJ1-2
CDR3: CAISEGTGGPYGYTF

length: 16
V: TRBV2
J: TRBJ2-3
CDR3: CASSPEGRGSTDTQYF

length: 11
V: TRBV7-3
J: TRBJ2-1
CDR3: CASSLGGEQFF

length: 12
V: TRBV6-1
J: TRBJ2-5
CDR3: CASRRQLETQYF

length: 15
V: TRBV7-2
J: TRBJ2-7
CDR3: CASRLTSGVAGEQYF

length: 16
V: TRBV4-1
J: TRBJ1-5
CDR3: CASRQTGGRGNQPQHF

length: 12
V: TRBV4-1
J: TRBJ2-5
CDR3: CASSQAGGTQYF

length: 14
V: TRBV2
J: TRBJ1-2
CDR3: CAIPTGTGGRGYTF

length: 14
V: TRBV9
J: TRBJ2-1
CDR3: CASSPRERHNEQFF